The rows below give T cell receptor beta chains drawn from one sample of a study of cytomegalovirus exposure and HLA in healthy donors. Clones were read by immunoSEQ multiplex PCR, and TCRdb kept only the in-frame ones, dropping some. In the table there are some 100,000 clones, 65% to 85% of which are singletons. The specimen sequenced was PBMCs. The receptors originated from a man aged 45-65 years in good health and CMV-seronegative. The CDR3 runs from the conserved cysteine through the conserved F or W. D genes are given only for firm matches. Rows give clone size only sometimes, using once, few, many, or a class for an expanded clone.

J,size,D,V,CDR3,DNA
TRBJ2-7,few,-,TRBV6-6,CATRVDGFSYEQYF,TGTGCCACCAGAGTAGATGGTTTCTCCTACGAGCAGTACTTC
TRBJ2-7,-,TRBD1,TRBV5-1,CASSSSGQGVTYEQYF,TGCGCCAGCAGCTCCTCGGGACAGGGTGTCACCTACGAGCAGTACTTC
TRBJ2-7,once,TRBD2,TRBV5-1,CASGIGGAGGTYEQYF,TGCGCCAGCGGCATCGGGGGAGCGGGGGGAACCTACGAGCAGTACTTC
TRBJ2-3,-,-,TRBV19,CASSILLSTDTQYF,TGTGCCAGTAGTATCTTACTAAGCACAGATACGCAGTATTTT
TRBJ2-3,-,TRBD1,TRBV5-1,CASRQGQGAIADTQYF,TGCGCCAGCAGGCAAGGACAGGGGGCGATTGCAGATACGCAGTATTTT
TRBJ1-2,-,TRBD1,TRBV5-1,CASTGPIQGELYGYTF,TGCGCCAGCACCGGGCCCATCCAGGGGGAACTTTATGGCTACACCTTC
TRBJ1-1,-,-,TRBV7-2,CASSLTMNTEAFF,TGTGCCAGCAGCCTCACAATGAACACTGAAGCTTTCTTT
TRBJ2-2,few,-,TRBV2,CASKTRTGELFF,TGTGCCAGCAAGACTAGGACCGGGGAGCTGTTTTTT
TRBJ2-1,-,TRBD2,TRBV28,CASRPRLASYNEQFF,TGTGCCAGCAGACCAAGACTAGCTTCCTACAATGAGCAGTTCTTC
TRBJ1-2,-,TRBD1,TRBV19,CASSVRDRGGYTF,TGTGCCAGTAGCGTGAGGGACAGGGGCGGCTACACCTTC
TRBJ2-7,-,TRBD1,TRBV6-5,CASSRGDSSYEQYF,TGTGCCAGCAGTCGAGGGGACAGTTCCTACGAGCAGTACTTC
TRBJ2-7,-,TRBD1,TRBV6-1,CASSLDRVDEQYF,TGTGCCAGCAGTCTAGACAGGGTGGACGAGCAGTACTTC
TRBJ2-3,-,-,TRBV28,CASSLPIRAAHTDTQYF,TGTGCCAGCAGTTTGCCCATCAGGGCTGCACACACAGATACGCAGTATTTT
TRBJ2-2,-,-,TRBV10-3,CAISEPGLNTGELFF,TGTGCCATCAGTGAACCAGGACTGAACACCGGGGAGCTGTTTTTT